This TCR beta chain was found in a study of shared T cell receptors in the human thymus. Data came from immunoSEQ multiplex PCR; TCRdb stores just in-frame clones and leaves some out. The table includes about 380,000 clones, approximately 95% detected once. Trimming cost V 6 bases and J 2 bases; bases outside gene matches: 11. Per germline, CDR1 WSHSY and CDR2 SAAADI. This CDR3 has 16 residues. This rearrangement joins TRBV10-2 to TRBJ2-3, with 7 bases fitting TRBD1. This receptor was taken from a human donor. Specimen: thymocytes. This chain's CDR3 is CASRNRGRIVTDTQYF. CDR3 bases: TGCGCCAGCAGAAACAGGGGTAGGATAGTCACAGATACGCAGTATTTT.